The text below deals with one TCR beta chain. It lacks a known antigen. Base qualities are not provided; no much larger clone lies one nucleotide away. The data stem from a study of blood T cell repertoires in COVID-19 (TCRdb year 2020). Background for the entire study: Samples from collaborators originated in the United States, Italy and Spain and spanned both the acute and convalescent phases of COVID-19. The material from the prospective study consisted of cDNA or gDNA derived from T cells, B-cell-depleted T cells, or PBMCs. Subjects who had been exposed to COVID-19, were actively infected with it, or had recovered from it provided the deeply sampled blood TCRbeta repertoires that made up the dataset. The repertoires were made available in a free public database intended to serve as a resource for research on the immune response to SARS-CoV-2. Samples were obtained from the ongoing ImmuneRACE study (first 160 participants) and from about 1,300 subjects provided by 6 global collaborators. A de-identified subject ID, COVID-19 status, age in years and sex were almost always included in the sample metadata. Where available, HLA class I and class II types were taken from metadata supplied by the sample provider and were not determined by assay-based typing. Overall study results and their limits: How much clinical and demographic metadata was included differed by source and by participant, and the metadata was provided uncurated.

The immunoSEQ Assay, a bias-controlled multiplex PCR, was used to amplify TCRbeta CDR3 regions from genomic DNA. The authors' analysis ran thus. Nucleated cell counts per sample were estimated from amplification of reference gene primers within the assay. To quantify the absolute abundance of each unique TCRbeta CDR3 rearrangement, sequence reads were collapsed and filtered. Productive Simpson clonality was computed per sample as the square root of Simpson's diversity index over productive rearrangements. In TCRdb, the immuneACCESS table is reduced to in-frame sequences with V and J assigned. These tables do not hold every clone; where another copy was compared, an unresolved V gene accounts for under half, and the others remain unexplained. The D gene and trimming were derived from the DNA, and the V and J assignments and clone size from that table. Within this sample are 40,000 to 45,000 clones, with around nine tenths of them counted one time only. The ten largest clones add up to less than 3% of the sample.

The collaborating institutions used their own protocols to collect whole blood in K2EDTA tubes. Collaborator samples were shipped for TCRbeta analysis as frozen whole blood, isolated PBMCs, or DNA extracted from either sample type. The germline V gene specifies SGHRS as CDR1 and YFSETQ as CDR2. Spanning cysteine to phenylalanine, the CDR3 consists of 14 amino acids. CDR3 DNA is the only sequence kept; it has 42 bases, read in frame from the first base. The junction carries 17 bases between V and J, which are trimmed by 4 bases and 7 bases respectively. This receptor was obtained from a human donor in a cohort sampled during active COVID-19. Sequenced sample: peripheral blood. The chain is assembled from TRBV5-1 and TRBJ1-2, with TRBD1 perhaps the D gene, on 6 matching bases. The CDR3 in this case is CASSQSQGEGGYTF. The bases read TGCGCCAGCAGCCAATCACAGGGAGAAGGTGGCTACACCTTC.